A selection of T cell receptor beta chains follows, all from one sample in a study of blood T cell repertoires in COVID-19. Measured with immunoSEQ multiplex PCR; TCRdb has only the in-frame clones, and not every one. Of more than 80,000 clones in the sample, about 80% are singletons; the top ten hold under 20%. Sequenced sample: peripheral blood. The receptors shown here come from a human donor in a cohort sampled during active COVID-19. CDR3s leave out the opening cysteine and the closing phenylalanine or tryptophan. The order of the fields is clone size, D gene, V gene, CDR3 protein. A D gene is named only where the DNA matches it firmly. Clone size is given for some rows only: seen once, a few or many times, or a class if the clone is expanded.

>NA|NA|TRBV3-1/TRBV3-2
ASSLTSRGRGEKLF
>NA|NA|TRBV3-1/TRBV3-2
AARGANVLT
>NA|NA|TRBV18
ASSPNAAIYEQY
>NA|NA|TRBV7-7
ASSLTVGGTDTQY
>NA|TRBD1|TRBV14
ASSNRGWEGYT
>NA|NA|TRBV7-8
ASSPSWLYNSPLH
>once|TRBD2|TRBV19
ASSARTSAQETQY
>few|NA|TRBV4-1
ASSPTQDFSYNSPLH
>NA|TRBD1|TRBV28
ASSLDRDAYNEQF
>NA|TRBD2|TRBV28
ASSAPGLAITDTQY